This T cell receptor (beta chain) originates from a study of blood T cell repertoires in COVID-19. Study background: Some COVID-19 samples were acute and others convalescent; all came from the United States, Italy and Spain. T cells, B-cell-depleted T cells, or PBMCs supplied cDNA or gDNA.

In the original processing: Cell counts per sample came from amplifying reference gene primers. TCRdb's copy holds only in-frame clones and misses some; the assay was immunoSEQ multiplex PCR. V and J calls plus clone size are reproduced from that table; the DNA served to infer D and trimming. The repertoire holds approximately 67,000 clones, with about 89% as singletons. V lost 9 bases and J lost 1; bases outside the gene matches: 9. The germline CDR1 and CDR2 sequences are SGHRS and YFSETQ. CDR3 size: 14 residues. This rearrangement joins TRBV5-1 to TRBJ2-5; 7 bases match TRBD2. The TCR comes from a human donor in a cohort sampled during active COVID-19. The sample was peripheral blood. The CDR3 DNA reads as TGCGCCACCCACGCCGGGGGGACCCAAGAGACCCAGTACTTC. Protein sequence: CATHAGGTQETQYF.